Each of the 22 T cell receptor beta chains below was sequenced from the same sample in a study of T cell changes during pregnancy in multiple sclerosis. This table comes from immunoSEQ multiplex PCR, and its TCRdb copy is limited to in-frame clones, with some not included. The top ten clones hold less than 4% of a sample with over 55,000 clones, about 92% of them seen once. The source material was CD8+ T cells from peripheral blood mononuclear cells, sampled in the third trimester of pregnancy. All receptors derive from a female donor in good health, enrolled as a control in a pregnancy study.

With regard to this clone: Other DNA sequences in the sample encode the same CDR3. V gene TRBV5-6 combines with J gene TRBJ1-1, with TRBD1 as a possible D gene (6 bases). Per the germline V gene, CDR1 is SGHDT and CDR2 is YYEEEE. The V gene lost 4 bases and the J gene lost 3 bases, with 13 bases spanning the gap. There are 14 residues in the CDR3. CDR3 region: CASSLGEGDTEAFF. The DNA of the CDR3 is TGTGCCAGCAGCCTCGGGGAGGGGGACACTGAAGCTTTCTTT.

This rearrangement joins TRBV27 to TRBJ2-7; 9 bases match TRBD1. The CDR3 length is 15 residues. Germline CDR1 reads MNHEY; CDR2 reads SMNVEV (reference sequence). Losses at the gene ends were 0 bases for V and 7 bases for J; bases not matched to a gene: 7. The CDR3 here is CASSLSGTGPGEQYF. CDR3 coding DNA: TGTGCCAGCAGTTTATCCGGGACAGGGCCAGGGGAGCAGTACTTC.

The chain has TRBV14 and TRBJ2-1; 9 nucleotides align to TRBD1. Germline CDR1 is SGHDN and CDR2 is FVKESK. J lost 5 bases, V lost 3 bases, and 11 bases had no gene match. The CDR3 runs to 17 residues. CDR3 coding DNA: TGTGCCAGCAGCCAGGGACAGGGTTTGGGTTATGACAATGAGCAGTTCTTC. It encodes CASSQGQGLGYDNEQFF. The full variable domain, in which reference TRBV14 and TRBJ2-1 provide the parts outside the CDR3, is EAGVTQFPSHSVIEKGQTVTLRCDPISGHDNLYWYRRVMGKEIKFLLHFVKESKQDESGMPNNRFLAERTGGTYSTLKVQPAELEDSGVYFCASSQGQGLGYDNEQFFGPGTRLTVL.

The chain recombines TRBV13 with TRBJ2-7; D gene ambiguous. Trimming cost V 0 bases and J 2 bases, with 8 bases left between them. The CDR3 is 14 residues long. Per the germline V gene, CDR1 is PRHDT and CDR2 is FYEKMQ (reference sequence). The CDR3 reads CASSLGVGAYEQYF. CDR3 bases: TGTGCCAGCAGCTTAGGAGTAGGAGCCTACGAGCAGTACTTC.

The chain combines TRBV13 with TRBJ1-2; D is perhaps TRBD1 (5 bases). The length of the CDR3 is 16 residues. The V end lost 5 bases, the J end lost 4 bases, and 20 bases lay between the germline ends. Germline lookup yields CDR1 PRHDT and CDR2 FYEKMQ (reference sequence). Written as DNA, the CDR3 is TGTGCCAGCAGCCCGGTCCGGGGGAGGGGCATCTATGGCTACACCTTC. Translation: CASSPVRGRGIYGYTF.

The rearrangement uses TRBV5-1 and TRBJ1-1; D perhaps matches TRBD1 (5 bases). The CDR3 loop spans 12 amino acids. Germline assignment: CDR1 SGHRS and CDR2 YFSETQ. The germline V and J ends were trimmed by 0 bases and 7 bases, with 7 bases remaining between them. The CDR3 here is CASSLVGDEAFF. Here the CDR3 DNA reads TGCGCCAGCAGCTTGGTAGGGGATGAAGCTTTCTTT.

V gene TRBV5-8 combines with J gene TRBJ2-7; D is perhaps TRBD1 (6 bases). Germline V gene data show CDR1 as SGHTS and CDR2 as YDEGEE. The CDR3 extends over 17 amino acids. Trimming shortened V by 4 bases and J by 0 bases, and 20 bases separated the two germline ends. CDR3 amino acids: CASSPVPAGDISYEQYF. The CDR3 bases are TGTGCCAGCAGCCCGGTGCCCGCAGGGGATATCTCCTACGAGCAGTACTTC.

This chain links TRBV25-1 with TRBJ2-1; tentative D call: TRBD2 (7 bases). This CDR3 comprises 14 residues. Germline loops: CDR1 MGHDK, CDR2 SYGVNS. The V gene lost 7 bases and the J gene lost 4 bases, with 14 bases spanning the gap. The CDR3 is CASTGGGGYNEQFF. CDR3 DNA: TGTGCCAGCACCGGAGGGGGGGGTTACAATGAGCAGTTCTTC.

The J gene is TRBJ2-2, the V gene TRBV19; 7 nucleotides line up with TRBD1. Germline lookup yields CDR1 LNHDA and CDR2 SQIVND (reference sequence). V lost 5 bases, J lost 6 bases, and 3 bases stayed unmatched. This CDR3 has 13 residues. CDR3 DNA sequence: TGTGCCAGTAGTTTACAGGGGTCCGGGGAGCTGTTTTTT. As protein: CASSLQGSGELFF.

V is TRBV4-2 and J is TRBJ2-3; 12 bases fit TRBD2. The J segment lost 6 bases and the V segment lost 0 bases, leaving 22 bases of the junction unmatched. CDR1 is LGHNA and CDR2 is YNFKEQ in the germline V gene. The length of the CDR3 is 22 residues. The CDR3 loop reads CASSQDHAPLAGGPVPSDTQYF. CDR3 DNA: TGTGCCAGCAGCCAAGATCACGCCCCACTAGCGGGGGGCCCTGTCCCGTCCGATACGCAGTATTTT.

This clone was seen just once. The chain combines TRBV7-8 with TRBJ1-1, with 7 bases fitting TRBD1. CDR1 SGHVS and CDR2 FQNEAQ come from the germline V gene. The CDR3 runs to 13 residues. J gave up 3 bases and V 5 bases, and 3 bases lay outside the gene matches. This chain's CDR3 is CASSPDRDTEAFF. CDR3 DNA sequence: TGTGCCAGCAGCCCAGACAGGGACACTGAAGCTTTCTTT.

J is TRBJ1-1 and V is TRBV6-5; D may be TRBD1 (6 bases). The CDR3 totals 14 residues. The germline gives CDR1 MNHEY, CDR2 SVGAGI. V lost 6 bases to trimming and J lost 1 base, with 12 bases between them. CDR3 amino acids: CASSYPGQNTEAFF. Written as DNA, the CDR3 is TGTGCCAGCAGCTACCCGGGACAGAACACTGAAGCTTTCTTT.

J is TRBJ2-2 and V is TRBV7-2; no clear D gene. With 6 bases removed from V and 1 base from J, the gap between germline ends came to 6 bases. This CDR3 spans 13 amino acids. Per the germline V gene, CDR1 is SGHTA and CDR2 is FQGNSA. The CDR3 loop is CASRYRNTGELFF. CDR3 nucleotide sequence: TGTGCCAGCAGGTATAGGAACACCGGGGAGCTGTTTTTT.

The count of this clone is one. The chain couples TRBV25-1 to TRBJ1-5, with TRBD1 identical over 8 bases. There are 18 residues in the CDR3. Germline loops: CDR1 MGHDK, CDR2 SYGVNS. J gave up 1 base and V 4 bases, and 12 bases lay outside the gene matches. The DNA of the CDR3 is TGTGCCAGCAGTGGGACAGGGCCCATGGGCGAGAGCAATCAGCCCCAGCATTTT. Translating gives CASSGTGPMGESNQPQHF. The full variable domain, rest sourced from reference TRBV25-1 and TRBJ1-5, is EADIYQTPRYLVIGTGKKITLECSQTMGHDKMYWYQQDPGMELHLIHYSYGVNSTEKGDLSSESTVSRIRTEHFPLTLESARPSHTSQYLCASSGTGPMGESNQPQHFGDGTRLSIL.

The chain recombines TRBV9 with TRBJ1-6, with D possibly matching TRBD1 (6 bases). The CDR3 is 14 amino acids. The germline CDR1 and CDR2 sequences are SGDLS and YYNGEE. The V end lost 3 bases, the J end lost 7 bases, and 11 bases lay between the germline ends. The CDR3 spells CASSADRNNSPLHF. In DNA form, the CDR3 reads TGTGCCAGCAGCGCGGACAGAAACAATTCACCCCTCCACTTT.

This sequence joins TRBV7-6 and TRBJ1-1, with 8 nucleotides matching TRBD1. The CDR3 runs to 15 residues. J was trimmed by 4 bases and V by 5 bases; bases with no gene match: 9. Germline CDR1 and CDR2: SGHVS and FNYEAQ. The CDR3 DNA reads as TGTGCCAGCAGCGTAGGACAGGGCCTGGGCACTGAAGCTTTCTTT. It translates to CASSVGQGLGTEAFF.

A single count supports this clone. The chain uses TRBV5-1 and TRBJ1-1; perhaps TRBD1 as D (5 bases). The ends were cut back, 0 bases at V and 1 base at J, with 13 bases in the middle. Per germline, CDR1 SGHRS and CDR2 YFSETQ. The length of the CDR3 is 16 residues. CDR3 residues: CASSLAGRDGNTEAFF. The CDR3 region has the DNA TGCGCCAGCAGCTTGGCTGGCAGGGATGGGAACACTGAAGCTTTCTTT.

The rearrangement links TRBV9 to TRBJ1-3; D is unclear. V was pared by 4 bases and J by 4 bases, with 18 bases between. This CDR3 has 16 amino acids. Germline values: CDR1 SGDLS, CDR2 YYNGEE. CDR3 DNA sequence: TGTGCCAGCAGCCCAACTCCCCGCCCGGAGGGAAACACCATATATTTT. The encoded protein is CASSPTPRPEGNTIYF.

This clone was observed a handful of times. The chain is built from TRBV2 and TRBJ1-5, with 7 bases lining up with TRBD1. Germline CDR1 is SNHLY and CDR2 is FYNNEI. The V segment lost 5 bases and the J segment 1 base; nucleotides outside the gene matches: 2. The CDR3 runs to 14 residues. CDR3 amino acids: CASSQQGSNQPQHF. CDR3 bases: TGTGCCAGCAGTCAACAGGGGAGCAATCAGCCCCAGCATTTT.

In the case of this clone: The junction departs from the called germline gene at one end, perhaps through a read error. This chain connects TRBV2 to TRBJ1-2; weak D call: TRBD1 (6 bases). Germline V lookup: CDR1 SNHLY, CDR2 FYNNEI. This CDR3 is 15 amino acids long. CDR3 amino acids: CASSEALQGSDGYTF. In DNA, the CDR3 is TGTGCCAGCAGCGAAGCCCTACAGGGAAGCGATGGCTACACCTTC.

This chain uses TRBV27 with TRBJ2-7, with D possibly being TRBD2 (5 bases). Germline CDR1 reads MNHEY; CDR2 reads SMNVEV (reference sequence). V dropped 6 bases and J dropped 1 base, with 7 bases sitting between them. The CDR3 covers 12 residues. The CDR3 here is CASSGGSYEQYF. The CDR3 DNA sequence: TGTGCCAGCAGCGGAGGTTCCTACGAGCAGTACTTC.

The chain joins TRBV7-9 to TRBJ1-1; 8 bases are a match to TRBD1. Germline loops: CDR1 SEHNR, CDR2 FQNEAQ (reference sequence). Trimming removed 2 bases from V and 1 base from J; junction bases left unmatched: 6. This CDR3 spans 16 amino acids. CDR3 bases: TGTGCCAGCAGCTTACGTCCCGGGACAGGGAACACTGAAGCTTTCTTT. Translation: CASSLRPGTGNTEAFF.